One sample yielded the 31 T cell receptor beta chains listed below, sequenced in a study of T cells expressing NK-cell markers. TCRdb re-called the 5' RACE reads and catalogs CDR3 proteins one per entry, DNA excluded. The sample has around 380,000 distinct CDR3 sequences, and its top ten clones hold 9.5% to 12%. The sample comprised blood T cells: a sorted CD56 or NKG2C T cell subset, CD4+ or CD8+ T cells, or bulk PBMC T cells (not recorded which). These receptors all stem from a woman aged 45-59 years in good health.

The chain couples TRBV25-1 to TRBJ2-1; the D gene TCRdb calls, TRBD1, cannot be checked with no DNA. CDR1 MGHDK and CDR2 SYGVNS come from the germline V gene. The CDR3 is 15 amino acids. The CDR3 region is CASSGAGTNYNEQFF.

This chain joins TRBV7-9 and TRBJ1-1. The CDR3 contains 14 residues. CDR1 SEHNR and CDR2 FQNEAQ come from the germline V gene (reference sequence). CDR3 in amino acids: CASSFQGRNTEAFF.

The genes are TRBV11-2 and TRBJ2-5; TCRdb's D gene call, TRBD1, goes unchecked for lack of DNA. Germline lookup yields CDR1 SGHAT and CDR2 FQNNGV. The CDR3 extends over 14 amino acids. CDR3 sequence: CASSLDLRGQTQYF.

V usage is TRBV18 and J usage is TRBJ2-1; TCRdb calls TRBD1, which cannot be checked without DNA. CDR1 is KGHSH, CDR2 LQKENI, per germline. This CDR3 spans 15 amino acids. CDR3 sequence reads: CASSPPLGQRVEQFF. Based on the CDR3 plus reference TRBV18 and TRBJ2-1, the full variable domain is NAGVMQNPRHLVRRRGQEARLRCSPMKGHSHVYWYRQLPEEGLKFMVYLQKENIIDESGMPKERFSAEFPKEGPSILRIQQVVRGDSAAYFCASSPPLGQRVEQFFGPGTRLTVL.

The chain has TRBV10-3 and TRBJ2-1; there is no DNA to check the TCRdb D call of TRBD2. The CDR3 sequence is 16 residues long. Germline V gives CDR1 ENHRY, CDR2 SYGVKD. The chain's CDR3 is CAISEKTSGVYNEQFF.

The chain links TRBV12-3 or TRBV12-4 to TRBJ1-2; TCRdb's D gene call, TRBD1, goes unchecked for lack of DNA. The CDR3 has 14 amino acids. The CDR3 loop is CASSRRQGAGGYTF.

The chain carries TRBV12-3 or TRBV12-4 and TRBJ1-3. This CDR3 comprises 15 residues. This chain's CDR3 is CASSLGGGRGNTIYF.

This chain joins TRBV27 and TRBJ2-3; TCRdb indicates TRBD2, and absent DNA this call remains unverified. The germline V gene encodes CDR1 MNHEY and CDR2 SMNVEV (reference sequence). The CDR3 spans 16 residues. The CDR3 is CASSLSSSPSTDTQYF.

The genes are TRBV20-1 and TRBJ2-4. CDR3 length: 15 residues. The germline V gene encodes CDR1 DFQATT and CDR2 SNEGSKA (reference sequence). The CDR3 spells CSARERLIAKNIQYF.

This chain's CDR3 is CASSLGGPATYEQYF. J is TRBJ2-7 and V is TRBV5-6; TCRdb reports TRBD2, a call that lacks DNA to check it against. The CDR3 has 15 residues. The germline V gene encodes CDR1 SGHDT and CDR2 YYEEEE.

The chain employs TRBV11-2 and TRBJ1-1; as DNA is missing, the TRBD1 call by TCRdb cannot be tested. This CDR3 is built from 15 residues. CDR1 is SGHAT and CDR2 is FQNNGV in the germline V gene. Here the CDR3 reads CASSVKQGDNTEAFF.

This sequence joins TRBV6-6 and TRBJ2-3; TCRdb names TRBD2, which stays unverified in the absence of DNA. The CDR3 has 15 residues. Germline V gives CDR1 MNHNY, CDR2 SVGAGI (reference sequence). CDR3 region: CASTQSGRGTDTQYF.

CDR3 in amino acids: CSARDIGDRDYQPQHF. The chain uses TRBV20-1 and TRBJ1-5; with no DNA, the TCRdb D assignment of TRBD1 cannot be verified. CDR1 and CDR2 from the germline V gene are DFQATT and SNEGSKA (reference sequence). This CDR3 has 16 amino acids.

The chain is built from TRBV18 and TRBJ2-1; the TRBD2 assignment by TCRdb is unverifiable without DNA. Germline V CDR1 and CDR2: KGHSH, LQKENI. This CDR3 is built from 16 residues. Here the CDR3 reads CASCIARTSGINEQFF.

The genes are TRBV15 and TRBJ2-5; TCRdb's assignment of TRBD1 cannot be checked, as there is no DNA. Germline loops: CDR1 LNHNV, CDR2 YYDKDF (reference sequence). The CDR3 length is 14 residues. Here the CDR3 reads CATSIARERGTQYF.

The gene calls are TRBV5-6 and TRBJ2-1; TCRdb's D call, TRBD1, is unchecked because there is no DNA. The CDR3 has 13 amino acids. The germline V gene has CDR1 SGHDT and CDR2 YYEEEE. The CDR3 loop is CASSTSGVGEQFF.

The chain is built from TRBV12-5 and TRBJ2-5; the TRBD2 assignment by TCRdb is unverifiable without DNA. The CDR3 extends over 16 amino acids. Germline CDR1 reads LGHNT; CDR2 reads FRNRAP. The CDR3 sequence: CASGLGPPGLQETQYF. Based on the CDR3 plus reference TRBV12-5 and TRBJ2-5, the full variable domain is DARVTQTPRHKVTEMGQEVTMRCQPILGHNTVFWYRQTMMQGLELLAYFRNRAPLDDSGMPKDRFSAEMPDATLATLKIQPSEPRDSAVYFCASGLGPPGLQETQYFGPGTRLLVL.

The chain is built from TRBV29-1 and TRBJ2-5. The CDR3 totals 12 residues. Germline V gives CDR1 SQVTM, CDR2 ANQGSEA. CDR3 sequence reads: CSVGMARETQYF.

Here the CDR3 reads CSVEIGVRAGELFF. V is TRBV29-1 and J is TRBJ2-2. The CDR3 is 14 amino acids. Germline V gene sequence: CDR1 SQVTM, CDR2 ANQGSEA.

The rearrangement links TRBV11-3 to TRBJ2-1; the TCRdb D gene call, TRBD2, has no DNA to confirm it. This CDR3 comprises 15 residues. The germline V gene encodes CDR1 SGHNT and CDR2 YENEEA. CDR3: CASSQTGTSFGEQFF.

The rearrangement uses TRBV19 and TRBJ2-2; TCRdb's D gene call, TRBD2, goes unchecked for lack of DNA. CDR1 and CDR2 from the germline V gene are LNHDA and SQIVND (reference sequence). This CDR3 contains 17 residues. The CDR3 is CASSIPGLAGGTGELFF.

The rearrangement joins TRBV5-1 to TRBJ2-2; the D call from TCRdb, TRBD1, cannot be confirmed without DNA. The germline gives CDR1 SGHRS, CDR2 YFSETQ. The CDR3 is 14 residues long. The CDR3 spells CASSPGRGTGELFF.

The chain links TRBV9 to TRBJ2-5. Germline CDR1 SGDLS, CDR2 YYNGEE. This CDR3 region has 14 residues. The CDR3 loop reads CASSVPDIDQTQYF.

V gene TRBV7-9 combines with J gene TRBJ2-2; TCRdb outputs TRBD2, but without DNA this stays unchecked. The CDR3 has 14 residues. Germline V gene data show CDR1 as SEHNR and CDR2 as FQNEAQ (reference sequence). The chain's CDR3 is CASTGGPGTGELFF.

The chain couples TRBV29-1 to TRBJ2-3; TCRdb returns TRBD1, unconfirmable since there is no DNA. CDR3 size: 15 residues. Germline values: CDR1 SQVTM, CDR2 ANQGSEA. The CDR3 sequence: CSGGWGGPPPDTQYF.

The V call is TRBV5-1, the J call TRBJ2-2; absent DNA, TCRdb's TRBD1 call cannot be checked. The CDR3 has 16 residues. From germline, CDR1 is SGHRS and CDR2 YFSETQ. CDR3 protein: CASNPLRAGRTGELFF.

The chain links TRBV5-1 to TRBJ2-5; TCRdb's D call of TRBD2 is untestable without DNA. The CDR3 contains 14 residues. Per the germline V gene, CDR1 is SGHRS and CDR2 is YFSETQ. The CDR3 spells CASSYRTRKETQYF.

The V call is TRBV10-3, the J call TRBJ2-7. CDR3 length: 16 amino acids. Germline CDR1 is ENHRY and CDR2 is SYGVKD. The CDR3 sequence: CAISELGSSRYYEQYF.

V and J are TRBV5-1 and TRBJ2-2; with no DNA, the TCRdb D assignment of TRBD1 cannot be verified. CDR1 and CDR2 (germline): SGHRS, YFSETQ. The CDR3 has 16 residues. CDR3 in amino acids: CASSNEDRGAGGELFF.

This chain uses TRBV7-2 with TRBJ1-6; TCRdb lists TRBD1, though no DNA is available to test this call. This CDR3 is built from 14 residues. In germline, CDR1 is SGHTA, CDR2 FQGNSA. The CDR3: CASRRGGYSSPLHF.

This rearrangement joins TRBV4-2 to TRBJ2-1; TCRdb selects TRBD2, and the lack of DNA leaves this call unchecked. This CDR3 is 17 amino acids long. Germline CDR1 is LGHNA and CDR2 is YNFKEQ. This CDR3 is CASSQDLSSGRVYEQFF.